The 17 T cell receptor beta chains listed next were all sequenced from one sample in a study of blood T cell repertoires in COVID-19. Assay: immunoSEQ multiplex PCR; the TCRdb copy retains only in-frame clones and omits some. The table includes 450,000 to 500,000 clones, 87% detected once. Sequenced material: PBMCs or T cells enriched from blood (not recorded which). Receptors were obtained from a woman between 18 and 30 years old who had recovered from COVID-19.

The chain is built from TRBV12-3 or TRBV12-4 and TRBJ2-7; 7 bases align to TRBD1. Trimming took 6 bases from V and 5 from J; bases not matched to a gene: 7. The CDR3 is made up of 13 amino acids. As DNA, the CDR3 is TGTGCCAGCAGCTACAGGGGAACTCACGAGCAGTACTTC. It is translated as CASSYRGTHEQYF.

The chain has TRBV3-1 (or the pseudogene TRBV3-2) and TRBJ1-6, with D possibly TRBD1 on 6 matching bases. Germline CDR1 and CDR2: LGHDT and YNNKEL (reference sequence). The V and J ends lost 1 base and 7 bases respectively, with 14 bases between them. This CDR3 comprises 16 residues. This chain's CDR3 is CASSQGIGTTNSPLHF. The CDR3 DNA sequence: TGTGCCAGCAGCCAAGGGATCGGGACAACCAATTCACCCCTCCACTTT.

The chain recombines TRBV6-5 with TRBJ1-3; D call uncertain. There are 14 residues in the CDR3. Germline values: CDR1 MNHEY, CDR2 SVGAGI. Trimming pared 7 bases from V and 4 bases from J, leaving 14 bases between. CDR3 nucleotide sequence: TGTGCCAGCATCCCCTCGGAGGCAGGAAACACCATATATTTT. Translating it yields CASIPSEAGNTIYF.

As for this clone: Other nucleotide sequences from this sample produce the same CDR3. The chain recombines TRBV9 with TRBJ1-1; 7 bases line up with TRBD1. Germline trimming cut 0 bases from V and 1 base from J; bases unmatched to any gene: 0. Germline V lookup: CDR1 SGDLS, CDR2 YYNGEE. The CDR3 sequence is 14 residues long. The CDR3, as DNA: TGTGCCAGCAGCGTAGGACAGGGGAACACTGAAGCTTTCTTT. This gives the protein CASSVGQGNTEAFF.

The chain combines TRBV27 with TRBJ2-2, with 9 bases that match TRBD2. Trimming cost V 6 bases and J 3 bases; bases outside gene matches: 5. Per the germline V gene, CDR1 is MNHEY and CDR2 is SMNVEV (reference sequence). The CDR3 extends over 15 amino acids. CDR3 nucleotide sequence: TGTGCCAGCAGGATTCTAGCGGGGCACACCGGGGAGCTGTTTTTT. Protein product: CASRILAGHTGELFF.

The V call is TRBV7-9, the J call TRBJ2-2, with 9 bases lining up with TRBD2. Trimming cost V 5 bases and J 7 bases; bases outside gene matches: 11. Germline V CDR1 and CDR2: SEHNR, FQNEAQ (reference sequence). The CDR3 is 16 amino acids. CDR3 DNA sequence: TGTGCCAGCAGCCGCGGGGGGGCCCGAGCAGGCGGGGAGCTGTTTTTT. The encoded protein is CASSRGGARAGGELFF.

This clone has a single count. The genes are TRBV5-1 and TRBJ1-1, with no clear D. Germline loops: CDR1 SGHRS, CDR2 YFSETQ. V was cut by 4 bases and J by 1 base, with 8 bases left in between. The CDR3 consists of 13 residues. The CDR3 DNA follows: TGCGCCAGCAGCCGCGAACGGAACACTGAAGCTTTCTTT. Its protein product is CASSRERNTEAFF.

This chain uses TRBV5-5 with TRBJ1-5; TRBD1 agrees at 8 bases. The CDR3 length is 17 residues. With 2 bases clipped from V and 6 bases from J, the junction kept 13 bases outside the gene matches. Per the germline V gene, CDR1 is SGHKS and CDR2 is YYEKEE (reference sequence). The CDR3 loop reads CASSFYWSGGPSQPQHF. In nucleotides, the CDR3 is TGTGCCAGCAGCTTTTATTGGTCAGGGGGCCCGAGTCAGCCCCAGCATTTT.

This chain connects TRBV11-2 to TRBJ1-6; 7 bases map to TRBD1. Unmatched junction bases numbered 6, after V lost 3 bases and J lost 7 bases. This CDR3 has 15 residues. The germline CDR1 and CDR2 sequences are SGHAT and FQNNGV. As DNA, the CDR3 is TGTGCCAGCAGCTTCGAGACAGGGAGGAATTCACCCCTCCACTTT. This translates into CASSFETGRNSPLHF.

The chain recombines TRBV11-3 with TRBJ2-1; a possible D gene is TRBD2 (5 bases). This CDR3 has 14 residues. V lost 2 bases and J lost 6, with 11 bases in between. The germline gives CDR1 SGHNT, CDR2 YENEEA. The CDR3 DNA is TGTGCCAGCAGCTTAAAGAGGGTAGGCAATGAGCAGTTCTTC. It encodes CASSLKRVGNEQFF.

Regarding this clone: Additional DNA sequences in this sample encode the identical CDR3. The chain uses TRBV7-2 and TRBJ1-2; 7 bases match TRBD1. The V gene's germline CDR1 is SGHTA and CDR2 FQGNSA. The CDR3 totals 13 residues. The junction had 1 base not matched to a gene; V was cut back by 1 base and J by 5 bases. The CDR3 region has the DNA TGTGCCAGCAGCTTAGACAGGGGATATGGCTACACCTTC. This gives the protein CASSLDRGYGYTF.

This clone was picked up a small number of times. This rearrangement joins TRBV6-5 to TRBJ1-2; the match to TRBD1 covers 8 bases. This CDR3 comprises 14 residues. Germline CDR1 reads MNHEY; CDR2 reads SVGAGI. Losses at the gene ends were 6 bases for V and 4 bases for J; bases not matched to a gene: 7. Written as DNA, the CDR3 is TGTGCCAGCAGCCTACAGGGGGACCGCTATGGCTACACCTTC. As protein: CASSLQGDRYGYTF.

CDR3 sequence reads: CAWSADSLYQPQHF. The CDR3, as DNA: TGTGCCTGGAGTGCCGACAGCCTTTATCAGCCCCAGCATTTT. The chain is built from TRBV30 and TRBJ1-5, with D tentatively TRBD1 (5 bases). Germline values: CDR1 GTSNPN, CDR2 SVGIG (reference sequence). Trimming removed 1 base from V and 5 bases from J, with 12 bases in between. This CDR3 contains 14 residues.

The chain employs TRBV30 and TRBJ2-1, with a possible D match to TRBD2 (5 bases). The ends were cut back, 7 bases at V and 2 bases at J, with 9 bases in the middle. CDR3 length: 12 residues. Per germline, CDR1 GTSNPN and CDR2 SVGIG (reference sequence). The CDR3 coding sequence is TGTGCCTCCTCGGGGACCTACAATGAGCAGTTCTTC. Protein sequence: CASSGTYNEQFF.

The rearrangement joins TRBV5-1 to TRBJ1-2, with D perhaps TRBD1 (5 bases). The germline V and J ends were trimmed by 5 bases and 3 bases, with 17 bases remaining between them. Germline V lookup: CDR1 SGHRS, CDR2 YFSETQ. The CDR3 sequence is 15 residues long. The CDR3 loop reads CASSPGHPRDYGYTF. CDR3 DNA sequence: TGCGCCAGCAGTCCCGGACACCCTAGGGACTATGGCTACACCTTC.

The V and J genes are TRBV6-6 and TRBJ1-1, with no clear D. Trimming stripped 6 bases from V and 1 base from J, with 9 bases between. Germline V gene data show CDR1 as MNHNY and CDR2 as SVGAGI (reference sequence). CDR3 size: 13 residues. CDR3 protein: CASSPKRNTEAFF. The CDR3 nucleotides are TGTGCCAGCAGCCCCAAGAGGAACACTGAAGCTTTCTTT.

The chain carries TRBV6-6 and TRBJ1-2; 8 positions agree with TRBD1. The CDR3 covers 14 residues. Germline assignment: CDR1 MNHNY and CDR2 SVGAGI (reference sequence). J gave up 4 bases and V 5 bases, and 6 bases lay outside the gene matches. The CDR3 is CASSGVQGGYGYTF. In DNA, the CDR3 is TGTGCCAGCAGTGGCGTACAGGGGGGCTATGGCTACACCTTC.